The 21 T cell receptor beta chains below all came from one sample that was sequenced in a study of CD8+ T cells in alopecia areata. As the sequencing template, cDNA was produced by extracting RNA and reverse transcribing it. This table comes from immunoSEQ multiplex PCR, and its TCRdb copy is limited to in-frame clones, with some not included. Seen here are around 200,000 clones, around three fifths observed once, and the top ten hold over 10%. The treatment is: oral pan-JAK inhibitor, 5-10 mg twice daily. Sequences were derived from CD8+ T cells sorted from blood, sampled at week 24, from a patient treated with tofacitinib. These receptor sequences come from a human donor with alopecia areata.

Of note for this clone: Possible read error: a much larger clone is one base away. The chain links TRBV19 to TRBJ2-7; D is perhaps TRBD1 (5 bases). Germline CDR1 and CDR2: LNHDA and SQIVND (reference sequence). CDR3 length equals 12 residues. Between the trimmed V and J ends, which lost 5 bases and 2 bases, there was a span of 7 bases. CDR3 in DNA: TGTGCCAGTAGTGACAGTACCTACGAGCAGTACTTC. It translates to CASSDSTYEQYF.

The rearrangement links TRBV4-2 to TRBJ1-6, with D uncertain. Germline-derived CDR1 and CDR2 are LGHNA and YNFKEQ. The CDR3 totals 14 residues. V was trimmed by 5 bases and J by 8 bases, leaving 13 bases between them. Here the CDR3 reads CASSLDLPDSPLHF. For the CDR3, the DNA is TGTGCCAGCAGCTTAGATCTGCCAGATTCACCCCTCCACTTT.

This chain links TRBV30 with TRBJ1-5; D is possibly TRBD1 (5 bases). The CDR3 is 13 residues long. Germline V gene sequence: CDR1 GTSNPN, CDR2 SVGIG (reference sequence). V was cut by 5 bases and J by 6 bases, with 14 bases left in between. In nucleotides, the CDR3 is TGTGCCTGGTCGCTTGGGGGGGGTCAGCCCCAGCATTTT. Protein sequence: CAWSLGGGQPQHF.

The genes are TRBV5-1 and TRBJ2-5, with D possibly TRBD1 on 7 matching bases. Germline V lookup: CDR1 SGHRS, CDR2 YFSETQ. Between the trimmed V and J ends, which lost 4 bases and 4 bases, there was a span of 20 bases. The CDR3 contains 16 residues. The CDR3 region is CASSPRQGGVTETQYF. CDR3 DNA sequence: TGCGCCAGCAGCCCTCGACAGGGAGGAGTAACAGAGACCCAGTACTTC.

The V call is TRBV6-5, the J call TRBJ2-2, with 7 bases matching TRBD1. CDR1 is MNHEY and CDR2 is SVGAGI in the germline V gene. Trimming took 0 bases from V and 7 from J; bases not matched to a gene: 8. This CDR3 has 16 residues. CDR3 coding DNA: TGTGCCAGCAGTTACTCGAAGGGGGCGCGAGGCGGGGAGCTGTTTTTT. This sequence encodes CASSYSKGARGGELFF.

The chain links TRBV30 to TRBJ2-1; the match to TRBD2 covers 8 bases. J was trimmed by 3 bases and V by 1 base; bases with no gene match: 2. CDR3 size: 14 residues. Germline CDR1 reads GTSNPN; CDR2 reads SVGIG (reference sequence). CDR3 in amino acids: CAWSETSDYNEQFF. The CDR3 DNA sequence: TGTGCCTGGAGTGAGACTAGCGACTACAATGAGCAGTTCTTC.

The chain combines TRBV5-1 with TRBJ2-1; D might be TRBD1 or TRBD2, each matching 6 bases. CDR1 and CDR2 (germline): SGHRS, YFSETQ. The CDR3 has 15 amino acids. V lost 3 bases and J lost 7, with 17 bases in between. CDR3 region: CASSWRGGPQNEQFF. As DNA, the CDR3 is TGCGCCAGCAGCTGGAGAGGGGGGCCTCAGAATGAGCAGTTCTTC.

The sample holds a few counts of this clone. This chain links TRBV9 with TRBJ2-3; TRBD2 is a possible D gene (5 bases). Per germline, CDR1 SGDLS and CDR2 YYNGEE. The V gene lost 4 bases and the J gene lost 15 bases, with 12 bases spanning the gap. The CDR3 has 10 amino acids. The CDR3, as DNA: TGTGCCAGCAGCCCCGAGGGCGAATATTTT. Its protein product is CASSPEGEYF.

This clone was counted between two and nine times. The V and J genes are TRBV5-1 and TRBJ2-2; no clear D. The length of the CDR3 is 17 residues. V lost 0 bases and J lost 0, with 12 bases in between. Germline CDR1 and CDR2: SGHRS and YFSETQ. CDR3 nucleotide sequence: TGCGCCAGCAGCTTGGGGGTCTCAAGGGCGAACACCGGGGAGCTGTTTTTT. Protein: CASSLGVSRANTGELFF.

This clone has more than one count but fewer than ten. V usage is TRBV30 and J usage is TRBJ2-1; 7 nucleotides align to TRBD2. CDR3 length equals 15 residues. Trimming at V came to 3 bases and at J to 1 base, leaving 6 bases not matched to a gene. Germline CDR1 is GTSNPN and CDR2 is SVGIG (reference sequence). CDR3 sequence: CAWSAGRGSYNEQFF. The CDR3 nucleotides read TGTGCCTGGAGCGCGGGGCGGGGGTCCTACAATGAGCAGTTCTTC.

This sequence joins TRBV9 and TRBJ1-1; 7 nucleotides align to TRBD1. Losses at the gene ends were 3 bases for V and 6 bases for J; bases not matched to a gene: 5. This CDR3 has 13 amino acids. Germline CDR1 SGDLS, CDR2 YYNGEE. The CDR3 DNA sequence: TGTGCCAGCAGCGCCGGGGGACAGCCTGAAGCTTTCTTT. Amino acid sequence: CASSAGGQPEAFF.

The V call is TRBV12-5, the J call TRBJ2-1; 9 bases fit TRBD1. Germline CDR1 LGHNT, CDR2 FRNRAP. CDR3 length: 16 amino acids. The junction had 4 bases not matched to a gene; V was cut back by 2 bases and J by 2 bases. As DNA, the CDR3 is TGTGCTAGTGGTTTGACCACAGGGGGCACCTACAATGAGCAGTTCTTC. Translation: CASGLTTGGTYNEQFF.

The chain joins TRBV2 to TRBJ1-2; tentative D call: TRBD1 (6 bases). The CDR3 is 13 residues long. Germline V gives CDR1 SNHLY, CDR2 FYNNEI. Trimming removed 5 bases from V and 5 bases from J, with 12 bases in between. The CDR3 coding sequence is TGTGCCAGCAGTCCAAACAGGGCGTATGGCTACACCTTC. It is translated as CASSPNRAYGYTF.

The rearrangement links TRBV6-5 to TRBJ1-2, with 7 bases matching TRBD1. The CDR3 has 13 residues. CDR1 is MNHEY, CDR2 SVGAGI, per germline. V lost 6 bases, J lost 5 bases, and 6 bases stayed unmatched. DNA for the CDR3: TGTGCCAGCAGGGCCGGGACAGATTATGGCTACACCTTC. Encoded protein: CASRAGTDYGYTF.

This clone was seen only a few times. The CDR3 sequence is CAISAGRDNEQYF. The CDR3 nucleotides read TGTGCCATCAGTGCTGGCAGGGACAACGAGCAGTACTTC. The genes are TRBV10-3 and TRBJ2-7, with a possible D match to TRBD1 (6 bases). The CDR3 length is 13 residues. CDR1 ENHRY and CDR2 SYGVKD come from the germline V gene. Deletions cut 4 bases from V and 5 bases from J, with 12 bases between.

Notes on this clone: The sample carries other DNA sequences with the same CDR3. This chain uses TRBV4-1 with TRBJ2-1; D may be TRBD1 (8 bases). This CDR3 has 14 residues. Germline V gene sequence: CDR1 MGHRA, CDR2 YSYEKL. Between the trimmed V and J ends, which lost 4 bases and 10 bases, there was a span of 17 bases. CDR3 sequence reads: CASSPGQGAGEQFF. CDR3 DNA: TGCGCCAGCAGCCCTGGACAGGGAGCGGGAGAGCAGTTCTTC.

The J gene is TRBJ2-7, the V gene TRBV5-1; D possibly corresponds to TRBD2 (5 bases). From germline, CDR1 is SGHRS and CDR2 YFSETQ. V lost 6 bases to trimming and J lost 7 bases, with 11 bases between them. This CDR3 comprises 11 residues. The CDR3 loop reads CASTDRGEQYF. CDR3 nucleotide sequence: TGCGCCAGCACCGACCGGGGTGAGCAGTACTTC.

The chain's CDR3 is CASSSTGTAGELFF. For the CDR3, the DNA is TGTGCCAGCAGCTCGACAGGGACCGCCGGGGAGCTGTTTTTT. The chain carries TRBV6-6 and TRBJ2-2; TRBD1 matches 7 bases. With V trimmed by 6 bases and J by 6 bases, 7 bases remained unmatched. Germline values: CDR1 MNHNY, CDR2 SVGAGI (reference sequence). This CDR3 contains 14 residues.

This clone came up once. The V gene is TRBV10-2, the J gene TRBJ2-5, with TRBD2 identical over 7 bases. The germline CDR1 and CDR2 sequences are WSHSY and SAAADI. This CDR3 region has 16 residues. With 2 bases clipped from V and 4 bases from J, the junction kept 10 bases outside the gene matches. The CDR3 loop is CASSETAPGGRETQYF. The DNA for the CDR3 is TGCGCCAGCAGTGAGACGGCCCCGGGGGGTAGAGAGACCCAGTACTTC.

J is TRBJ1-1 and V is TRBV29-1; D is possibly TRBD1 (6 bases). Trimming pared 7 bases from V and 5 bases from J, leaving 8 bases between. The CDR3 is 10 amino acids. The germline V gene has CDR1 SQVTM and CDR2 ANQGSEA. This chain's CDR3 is CSDTGTEAFF. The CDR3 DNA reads TGCAGCGATACAGGGACTGAAGCTTTCTTT. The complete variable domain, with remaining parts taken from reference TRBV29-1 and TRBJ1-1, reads SAVISQKPSRDICQRGTSLTIQCQVDSQVTMMFWYRQQPGQSLTLIATANQGSEATYESGFVIDKFPISRPNLTFSTLTVSNMSPEDSSIYLCSDTGTEAFFGQGTRLTVV.

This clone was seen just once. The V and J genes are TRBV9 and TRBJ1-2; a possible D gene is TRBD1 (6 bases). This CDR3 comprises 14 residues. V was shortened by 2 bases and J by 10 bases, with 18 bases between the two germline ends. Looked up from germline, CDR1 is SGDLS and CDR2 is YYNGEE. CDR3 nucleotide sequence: TGTGCCAGCAGCGTGCCGGGGGAACAGGGATCCTACACCTTC. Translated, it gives CASSVPGEQGSYTF.